These 28 T cell receptor beta chains originate from one sample sequenced in a study of T cells in Graves' hyperthyroidism and ophthalmopathy. Regions amplified from RNA transcripts were the TCR beta CDR3 regions. The HTBI set primed first-round TCR CDR3 RT-PCR. TCRdb reprocessed the multiplex PCR reads via MiXCR and lists one record per CDR3 protein. The sample has 700,000 to 850,000 distinct CDR3 sequences, around a third seen once. The sample was blood. Every receptor here comes from a woman aged 40 to 50 with Graves' hyperthyroidism.

The chain carries TRBV6-4 and TRBJ1-1, with D maybe TRBD1 (5 bases). This CDR3 spans 17 amino acids. Trimming stripped 5 bases from V and 4 bases from J, with 23 bases between. Germline V lookup: CDR1 MRHNA, CDR2 SNTAGT. The CDR3 nucleotides read TGTGCCAGCAGTCTTCCGCTTGTGCAGGGCGGTGGCACTGAAGCTTTCTTT. It specifies CASSLPLVQGGGTEAFF.

This clonotype was detected ten times or more. The chain links TRBV2 to TRBJ1-3, with D possibly being TRBD1 (6 bases). The CDR3 sequence is 11 residues long. CDR1 and CDR2 from the germline V gene are SNHLY and FYNNEI. V lost 3 bases and J lost 14, with 11 bases in between. The CDR3 coding sequence is TGTGCCAGCAGTGAGCAGGGGCCGGTATATTTT. It encodes CASSEQGPVYF. Combining the CDR3 with reference TRBV2 and TRBJ1-3 gives the whole variable domain EPEVTQTPSHQVTQMGQEVILRCVPISNHLYFYWYRQILGQKVEFLVSFYNNEISEKSEIFDDQFSVERPDGSNFTLKIRSTKLEDSAMYFCASSEQGPVYFGEGSWLTVV.

On this clonotype: Given a much more abundant clone one base away, this may be a read error. The rearrangement uses TRBV10-3 and TRBJ2-5, with D possibly TRBD2 on 5 matching bases. The CDR3 runs to 13 residues. CDR1 and CDR2 (germline): ENHRY, SYGVKD. CDR3 sequence reads: CASSPARAETQHF. The CDR3 DNA follows: TGTGCCAGCAGCCCGGCGAGGGCAGAGACCCAGCACTTC.

In its sample, this clonotype was seen many times. This sequence joins TRBV7-2 and TRBJ2-5, with 9 bases lining up with TRBD2. V was pared by 3 bases and J by 3 bases, with 5 bases of the junction left unmatched. The CDR3 is 15 residues long. Germline CDR1 is SGHTA and CDR2 is FQGNSA. CDR3 DNA: TGTGCCAGCAGCTTCCAGTCTAGCGGGAAAGAGACCCAGTACTTC. Its translation is CASSFQSSGKETQYF. The full variable domain, in which reference TRBV7-2 and TRBJ2-5 provide the parts outside the CDR3, is GAGVSQSPSNKVTEKGKDVELRCDPISGHTALYWYRQSLGQGLEFLIYFQGNSAPDKSGLPSDRFSAERTGGSVSTLTIQRTQQEDSAVYLCASSFQSSGKETQYFGPGTRLLVL.

This clonotype occurred many times. The V gene is TRBV19, the J gene TRBJ2-7; 8 positions agree with TRBD1. The CDR3 consists of 16 residues. V dropped 6 bases and J dropped 4; count of bases not matched to a gene: 14. Germline V gene data show CDR1 as LNHDA and CDR2 as SQIVND (reference sequence). The CDR3 loop reads CASSRNGARGHYEQYF. Here the CDR3 DNA reads TGTGCCAGTAGCAGAAACGGGGCCAGGGGGCATTACGAGCAGTACTTC.

This clonotype was picked up many times. This chain joins TRBV29-1 and TRBJ1-1; the D gene is possibly TRBD1 (6 bases). The V and J ends lost 7 bases and 10 bases respectively, with 22 bases between them. Germline V gene lookup returns CDR1 SQVTM and CDR2 ANQGSEA. The CDR3 sequence is 13 residues long. CDR3: CSAGGTIETPAFF. The CDR3 nucleotides are TGCAGCGCCGGGGGGACAATCGAAACGCCAGCTTTCTTT.

This clonotype was seen many times. The chain employs TRBV7-9 and TRBJ1-1, with D possibly being TRBD1 (5 bases). V lost 4 bases, J lost 8 bases, and 8 bases lay in between. The CDR3 covers 11 residues. Per germline, CDR1 SEHNR and CDR2 FQNEAQ (reference sequence). The CDR3 coding sequence is TGTGCCAGCAGCTCAGCAGGGGAAGCTTTCTTT. As protein: CASSSAGEAFF.

Only a few counts were recorded for this clonotype. J is TRBJ1-2 and V is TRBV7-2; D might be TRBD1 (5 bases). Trimming removed 1 base at V and 7 bases at J, with 19 bases between. This CDR3 comprises 16 residues. Germline V lookup: CDR1 SGHTA, CDR2 FQGNSA. CDR3 loop: CASSLDRGAPPRGYTF. In nucleotides, the CDR3 is TGTGCCAGCAGCTTAGATCGTGGGGCCCCACCGCGTGGCTACACCTTC. The full variable domain, with the rest looked up from reference TRBV7-2 and TRBJ1-2, is GAGVSQSPSNKVTEKGKDVELRCDPISGHTALYWYRQSLGQGLEFLIYFQGNSAPDKSGLPSDRFSAERTGGSVSTLTIQRTQQEDSAVYLCASSLDRGAPPRGYTFGSGTRLTVV.

This clonotype was found a few times. This chain links TRBV6-6 with TRBJ2-7; 13 bases map to TRBD2. CDR3 length: 14 amino acids. V dropped 7 bases and J dropped 4; count of bases not matched to a gene: 4. CDR1 is MNHNY, CDR2 SVGAGI, per germline (reference sequence). CDR3 in DNA: TGTGCCAGCACCCAGGGACTAGCGGGGTACGAGCAGTACTTC. Encoded protein: CASTQGLAGYEQYF.

The rearrangement uses TRBV29-1 and TRBJ2-2; the D gene is possibly TRBD2 (5 bases). V shed 5 bases and J shed 2 bases, with 18 bases lying between them. CDR1 is SQVTM, CDR2 ANQGSEA, per germline. The CDR3 runs 16 residues. The CDR3 DNA reads TGCAGCGTTTCTTTCGGACTCTCACAAAACACCGGGGAGCTGTTTTTT. Its protein is CSVSFGLSQNTGELFF.

This clonotype came up a few times. J is TRBJ2-7 and V is TRBV12-3 or TRBV12-4; 9 positions match TRBD1. CDR3 length: 17 residues. The J segment lost 5 bases and the V segment lost 6 bases, leaving 17 bases of the junction unmatched. CDR3 in amino acids: CASSHTPTATGGNEQYF. The CDR3 region has the DNA TGTGCCAGCAGCCACACCCCCACCGCGACAGGGGGAAACGAGCAGTACTTC.

The chain combines TRBV7-9 with TRBJ1-1; D not resolved. The germline V gene encodes CDR1 SEHNR and CDR2 FQNEAQ (reference sequence). V lost 5 bases and J 2 bases, leaving 15 bases between the germline ends. This CDR3 has 15 amino acids. DNA for the CDR3: TGTGCCAGCAGCCTTTCGACATTCGGCAACACTGAAGCTTTCTTT. Amino acid sequence: CASSLSTFGNTEAFF.

V usage is TRBV2 and J usage is TRBJ1-1; 8 bases line up with TRBD1. There are 13 residues in the CDR3. In germline, CDR1 is SNHLY, CDR2 FYNNEI. V gave up 6 bases and J gave up 8 bases; unmatched junction bases: 8. CDR3 nucleotide sequence: TGTGCCAGCAGCTTATCTCGGGACAGGGAAGCTTTCTTT. Encoded protein: CASSLSRDREAFF.

This clonotype was picked up many times. The chain links TRBV10-3 to TRBJ2-5; 7 nucleotides match TRBD1. Germline V CDR1 and CDR2: ENHRY, SYGVKD. CDR3 length: 14 residues. After removal of 6 bases from V and 3 bases from J, the junction contained 7 bases not matched to a gene. CDR3 in amino acids: CAIRKGQTEETQYF. The CDR3 DNA reads as TGTGCCATCAGAAAGGGACAGACCGAAGAGACCCAGTACTTC.

This chain links TRBV7-8 with TRBJ2-2; 7 bases map to TRBD1. This CDR3 spans 15 amino acids. Looked up from germline, CDR1 is SGHVS and CDR2 is FQNEAQ. With 5 bases clipped from V and 0 bases from J, the junction kept 3 bases outside the gene matches. The CDR3 DNA reads TGTGCCAGCAGCATAGGACAGGCGAACACCGGGGAGCTGTTTTTT. Protein: CASSIGQANTGELFF.

The chain couples TRBV10-3 to TRBJ1-4; D not certain. The germline V gene has CDR1 ENHRY and CDR2 SYGVKD. V dropped 10 bases and J dropped 8 bases, with 23 bases sitting between them. This CDR3 comprises 15 residues. CDR3: CATLRVRLIREKLFF. CDR3 nucleotide sequence: TGTGCCACGTTGAGGGTCAGGTTAATAAGGGAAAAACTGTTTTTT.

Concerning this clonotype: A much larger clone sits a single nucleotide away, making a read error possible. The V gene is TRBV29-1, the J gene TRBJ1-1; no definite D call. The CDR3 totals 12 residues. Per the germline V gene, CDR1 is SQVTM and CDR2 is ANQGSEA. The DNA of the CDR3 is TGCAGCGTCATGACGGAGAACACTGGAGCTTTCTTT. As protein: CSVMTENTGAFF.

This clonotype has ten or more counts. The chain recombines TRBV20-1 with TRBJ2-7; TRBD1 matches at 10 bases. Germline V gives CDR1 DFQATT, CDR2 SNEGSKA (reference sequence). The CDR3 contains 15 residues. CDR3: CSGTLTGGVSYEQYF. In DNA form, the CDR3 reads TGCAGCGGGACCTTGACAGGGGGCGTCTCCTACGAGCAGTACTTC.

This clonotype was found a few times. The chain has TRBV5-1 and TRBJ1-1, with D tentatively TRBD1 (6 bases). V was pared by 4 bases and J by 4 bases, with 17 bases between. This CDR3 contains 15 residues. The germline V gene has CDR1 SGHRS and CDR2 YFSETQ. The CDR3 here is CASSTGGQWGTEAFF. In nucleotides, the CDR3 is TGCGCCAGCAGCACCGGAGGACAGTGGGGCACTGAAGCTTTCTTT.

This sequence joins TRBV5-1 and TRBJ1-1, with no clear D. Trimming left V 4 bases short and J 8 bases short, with 9 bases between. Germline V gene sequence: CDR1 SGHRS, CDR2 YFSETQ. The CDR3 has 11 residues. Here the CDR3 DNA reads TGCGCCAGCAGCCAATTTTCCGAAGCTTTCTTT. Encoded protein: CASSQFSEAFF.

To note about this clonotype: Being one base from a much bigger clone, this may be a read error. The V gene is TRBV14, the J gene TRBJ1-5; TRBD1 is a possible D gene (6 bases). Deletions cut 2 bases from V and 5 bases from J, with 7 bases between. Germline V CDR1 and CDR2: SGHDN, FVKESK. The CDR3 covers 13 residues. The CDR3 is CASSQRGYQPQHF. The CDR3 DNA reads as TGTGCCAGCAGCCAAAGGGGGTATCAGCCCCAGCATTTT.

Comments on this clonotype: At one end the junction does not follow the germline gene, possibly because of a read error. This chain uses TRBV7-3 with TRBJ2-2; D perhaps matches TRBD2 (5 bases). This CDR3 has 16 amino acids. The germline CDR1 and CDR2 sequences are SGHTA and FQGTGA. CDR3 protein: CASSQERGMNTGELFF. For the CDR3, the DNA is TGCGCCAGCAGCCAAGAGCGAGGGATGAACACCGGGGAGCTGTTTTTT. Supplemented by reference TRBV7-3 and TRBJ2-2, the full variable domain reads GAGVSQTPSNKVTEKGKYVELRCDPISGHTALYWYRQSLGQGPEFLIYFQGTGAADDSGLPNDRFFAVRPEGSVSTLKIQRTERGDSAVYLCASSQERGMNTGELFFGEGSRLTVL.

Points on this clonotype: Since a much larger clone is just one base distant, this may be a read error. The gene calls are TRBV7-3 and TRBJ1-2, with D perhaps matching TRBD1 (5 bases). This CDR3 is 13 amino acids long. CDR1 is SGHTA and CDR2 is FQGTGA in the germline V gene. V lost 7 bases to trimming and J lost 5 bases, with 14 bases between them. The CDR3 bases are TGTGCCAGCAACACCAGGGCCTATTATGGCTACACCTTC. Residues: CASNTRAYYGYTF. The full variable domain, its missing parts supplied by reference TRBV7-3 and TRBJ1-2, is GAGVSQTPSNKVTEKGKYVELRCDPISGHTALYWYRQSLGQGPEFLIYFQGTGAADDSGLPNDRFFAVRPEGSVSTLKIQRTERGDSAVYLCASNTRAYYGYTFGSGTRLTVV.

The rearrangement joins TRBV6-1 to TRBJ1-4; TRBD1 matches at 10 bases. The CDR3 loop spans 17 amino acids. Germline values: CDR1 MNHNS, CDR2 SASEGT. V trimming: 7 bases; J trimming: 6 bases; junction bases outside the gene matches: 14. This chain's CDR3 is CASKTRDRGSWDEKLFF. The CDR3 DNA sequence: TGTGCCAGCAAAACTCGGGACAGGGGTTCATGGGATGAAAAACTGTTTTTT.

The chain couples TRBV9 to TRBJ1-2, with D maybe TRBD1 (5 bases). There are 16 residues in the CDR3. Trimming cost V 4 bases and J 8 bases, with 24 bases left between them. Germline CDR1 and CDR2: SGDLS and YYNGEE. The CDR3 spells CASSQDRAGYPRGYTF. DNA of the CDR3: TGTGCCAGCAGCCAAGATCGTGCAGGGTACCCTCGCGGCTACACCTTC.

This chain links TRBV7-9 with TRBJ2-5, with D perhaps TRBD2 (5 bases). V lost 4 bases and J lost 1, with 13 bases in between. This CDR3 spans 15 amino acids. CDR1 SEHNR and CDR2 FQNEAQ come from the germline V gene (reference sequence). The DNA for the CDR3 is TGTGCCAGCAGCTCTGGACTGGCGACCCAAGAGACCCAGTACTTC. Protein: CASSSGLATQETQYF.

The V call is TRBV7-9, the J call TRBJ1-5; TRBD1 might be the D (5 bases). This CDR3 has 15 amino acids. CDR1 is SEHNR, CDR2 FQNEAQ, per germline (reference sequence). V lost 8 bases, J lost 1 base, and 15 bases lay in between. CDR3 protein: CASSSNRDSNQPQHF. DNA for the CDR3: TGTGCCAGCTCGTCAAACCGGGACAGCAATCAGCCCCAGCATTTT. Full variable domain (remainder filled in from reference TRBV7-9 and TRBJ1-5): DTGVSQNPRHKITKRGQNVTFRCDPISEHNRLYWYRQTLGQGPEFLTYFQNEAQLEKSRLLSDRFSAERPKGSFSTLEIQRTEQGDSAMYLCASSSNRDSNQPQHFGDGTRLSIL.

This chain connects TRBV20-1 to TRBJ1-3; D gene uncertain. In germline, CDR1 is DFQATT, CDR2 SNEGSKA (reference sequence). This CDR3 region has 12 residues. V was cut by 0 bases and J by 7 bases, with 7 bases left in between. The CDR3 reads CSARDDGNTIYF. The CDR3 nucleotides are TGCAGTGCTAGAGATGACGGGAACACCATATATTTT.